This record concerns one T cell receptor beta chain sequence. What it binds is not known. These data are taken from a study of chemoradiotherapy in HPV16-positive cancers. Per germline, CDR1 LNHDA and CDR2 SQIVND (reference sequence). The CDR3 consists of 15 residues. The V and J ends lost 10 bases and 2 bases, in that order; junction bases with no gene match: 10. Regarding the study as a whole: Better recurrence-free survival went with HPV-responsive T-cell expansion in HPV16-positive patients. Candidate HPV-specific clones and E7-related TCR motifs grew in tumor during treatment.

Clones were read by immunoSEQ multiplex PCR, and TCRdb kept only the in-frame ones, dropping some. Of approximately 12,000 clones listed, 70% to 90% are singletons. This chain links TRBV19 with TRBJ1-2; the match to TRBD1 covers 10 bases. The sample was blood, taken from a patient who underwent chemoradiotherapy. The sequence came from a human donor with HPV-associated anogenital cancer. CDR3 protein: CATRDRGTNNYGYTF. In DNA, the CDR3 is TGTGCCACCCGGGACAGGGGAACCAACAACTATGGCTACACCTTC.